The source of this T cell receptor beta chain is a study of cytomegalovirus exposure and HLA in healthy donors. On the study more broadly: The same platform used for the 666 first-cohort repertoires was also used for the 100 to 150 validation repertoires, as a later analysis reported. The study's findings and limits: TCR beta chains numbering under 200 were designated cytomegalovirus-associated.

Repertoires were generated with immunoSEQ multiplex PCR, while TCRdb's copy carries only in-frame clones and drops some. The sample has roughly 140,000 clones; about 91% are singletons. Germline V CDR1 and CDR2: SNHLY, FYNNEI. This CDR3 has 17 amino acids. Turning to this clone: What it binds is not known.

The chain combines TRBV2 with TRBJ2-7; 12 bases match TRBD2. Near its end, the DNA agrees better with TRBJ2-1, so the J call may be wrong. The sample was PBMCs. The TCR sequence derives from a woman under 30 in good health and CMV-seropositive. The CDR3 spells CASSGRLAGASYNEQFF. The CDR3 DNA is TGTGCCAGCAGTGGCCGACTAGCGGGAGCATCCTACAATGAGCAGTTCTTC.